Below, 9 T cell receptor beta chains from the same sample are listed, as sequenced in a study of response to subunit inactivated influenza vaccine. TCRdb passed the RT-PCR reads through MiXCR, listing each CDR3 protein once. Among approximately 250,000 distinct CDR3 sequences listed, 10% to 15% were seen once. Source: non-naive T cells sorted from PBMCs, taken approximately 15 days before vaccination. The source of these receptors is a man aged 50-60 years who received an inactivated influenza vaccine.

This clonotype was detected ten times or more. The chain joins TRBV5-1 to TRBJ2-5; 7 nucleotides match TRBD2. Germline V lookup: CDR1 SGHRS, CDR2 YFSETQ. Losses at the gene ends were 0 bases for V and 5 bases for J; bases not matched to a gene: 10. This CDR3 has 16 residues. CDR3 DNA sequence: TGCGCCAGCAGCTTGGGTCGAATAGCGGGTGGCGAGACCCAGTACTTC. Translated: CASSLGRIAGGETQYF.

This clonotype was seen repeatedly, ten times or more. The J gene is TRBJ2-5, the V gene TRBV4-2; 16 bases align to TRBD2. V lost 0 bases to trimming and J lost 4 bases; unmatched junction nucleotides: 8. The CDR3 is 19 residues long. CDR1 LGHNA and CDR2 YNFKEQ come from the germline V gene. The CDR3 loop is CASSQEWQGLAGGRETQYF. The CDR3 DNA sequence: TGTGCCAGCAGCCAAGAATGGCAGGGACTAGCGGGAGGGCGAGAGACCCAGTACTTC.

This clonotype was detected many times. CDR3 nucleotides: TGTGCCAGCAGTGGCCAGGGATGGGGAAGCACAGATACGCAGTATTTT. This gives the protein CASSGQGWGSTDTQYF. This chain connects TRBV6-1 to TRBJ2-3; weak D call: TRBD1 (5 bases). The CDR3 spans 16 residues. Germline V gene lookup returns CDR1 MNHNS and CDR2 SASEGT. V was cut by 4 bases and J by 0 bases, with 14 bases left in between.

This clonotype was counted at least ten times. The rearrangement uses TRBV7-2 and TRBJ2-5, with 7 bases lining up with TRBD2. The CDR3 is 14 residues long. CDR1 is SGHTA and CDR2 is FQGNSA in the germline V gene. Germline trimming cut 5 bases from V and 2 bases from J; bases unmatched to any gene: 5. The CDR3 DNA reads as TGTGCCAGCAGCCCGCAAGCGGGGCAAGAGACCCAGTACTTC. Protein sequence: CASSPQAGQETQYF.

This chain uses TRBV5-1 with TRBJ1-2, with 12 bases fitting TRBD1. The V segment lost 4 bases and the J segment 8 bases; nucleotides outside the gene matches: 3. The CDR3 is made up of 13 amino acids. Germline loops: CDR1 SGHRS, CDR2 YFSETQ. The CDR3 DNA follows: TGCGCCAGCAGCGGGGGACAGGGGGCCGGCTACACCTTC. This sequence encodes CASSGGQGAGYTF.

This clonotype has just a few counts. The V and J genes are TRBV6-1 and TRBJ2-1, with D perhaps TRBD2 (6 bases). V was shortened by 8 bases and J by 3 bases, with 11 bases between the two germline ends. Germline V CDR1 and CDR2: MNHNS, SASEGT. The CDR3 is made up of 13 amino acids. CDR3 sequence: CASGGAFYNEQFF. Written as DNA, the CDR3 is TGTGCCAGCGGCGGGGCTTTCTACAATGAGCAGTTCTTC.

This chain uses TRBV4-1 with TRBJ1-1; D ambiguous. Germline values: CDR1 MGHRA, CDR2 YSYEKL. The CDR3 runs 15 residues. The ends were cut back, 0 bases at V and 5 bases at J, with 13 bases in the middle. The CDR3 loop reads CASSQDRKRGTEAFF. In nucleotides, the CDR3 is TGCGCCAGCAGCCAAGATCGTAAGCGGGGAACTGAAGCTTTCTTT.

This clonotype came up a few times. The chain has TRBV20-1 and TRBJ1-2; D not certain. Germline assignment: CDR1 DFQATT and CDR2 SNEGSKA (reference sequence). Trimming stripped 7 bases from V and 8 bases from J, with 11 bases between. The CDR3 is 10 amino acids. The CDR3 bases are TGCAGTGTTAATCAAGGGGGCTACACCTTC. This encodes CSVNQGGYTF.

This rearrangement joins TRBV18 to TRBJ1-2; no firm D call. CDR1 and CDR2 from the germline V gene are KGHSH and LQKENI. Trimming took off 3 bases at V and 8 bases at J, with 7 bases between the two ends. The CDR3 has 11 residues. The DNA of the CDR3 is TGTGCCAGCTCACCTGGGATCGGCTACACCTTC. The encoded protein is CASSPGIGYTF.